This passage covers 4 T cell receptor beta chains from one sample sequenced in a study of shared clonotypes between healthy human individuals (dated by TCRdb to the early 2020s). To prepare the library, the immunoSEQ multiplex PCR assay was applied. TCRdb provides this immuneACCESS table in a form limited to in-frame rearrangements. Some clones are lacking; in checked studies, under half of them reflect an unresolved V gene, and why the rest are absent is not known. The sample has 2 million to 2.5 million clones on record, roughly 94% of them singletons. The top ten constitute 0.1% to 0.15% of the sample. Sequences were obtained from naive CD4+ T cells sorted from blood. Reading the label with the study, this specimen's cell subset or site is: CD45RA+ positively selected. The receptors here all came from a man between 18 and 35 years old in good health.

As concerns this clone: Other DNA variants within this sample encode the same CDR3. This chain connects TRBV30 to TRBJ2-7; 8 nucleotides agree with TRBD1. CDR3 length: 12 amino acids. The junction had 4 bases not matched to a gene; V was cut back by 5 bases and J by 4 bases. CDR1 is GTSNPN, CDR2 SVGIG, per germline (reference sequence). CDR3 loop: CAWGQGAYEQYF. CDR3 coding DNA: TGTGCCTGGGGGCAGGGGGCTTACGAGCAGTACTTC.

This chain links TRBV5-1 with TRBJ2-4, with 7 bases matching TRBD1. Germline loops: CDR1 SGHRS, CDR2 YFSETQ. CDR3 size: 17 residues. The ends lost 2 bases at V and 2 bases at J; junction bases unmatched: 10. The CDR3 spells CASSFGTGAPTKNIQYF. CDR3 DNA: TGCGCCAGCAGCTTTGGAACAGGGGCCCCAACCAAAAACATTCAGTACTTC.

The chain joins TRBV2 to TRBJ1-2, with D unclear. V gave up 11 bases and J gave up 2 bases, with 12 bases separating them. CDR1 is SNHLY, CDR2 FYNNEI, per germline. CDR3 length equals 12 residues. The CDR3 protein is CAGRTGNYGYTF. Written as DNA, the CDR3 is TGTGCCGGCCGGACGGGGAACTATGGCTACACCTTC.

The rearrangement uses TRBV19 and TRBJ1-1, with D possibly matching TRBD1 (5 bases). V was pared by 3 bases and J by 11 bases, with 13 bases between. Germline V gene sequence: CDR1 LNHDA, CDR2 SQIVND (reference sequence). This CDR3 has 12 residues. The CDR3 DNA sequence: TGTGCCAGTAGTATTGCGTCCCACAGGGCTTTCTTT. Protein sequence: CASSIASHRAFF.